This TCR beta chain was observed in a study of blood T cell repertoires in COVID-19. The CDR3 loop spans 15 amino acids. Original processing methods: Quantification of nucleated cells was approximated via reference gene primer amplification. Libraries were prepared by immunoSEQ multiplex PCR; TCRdb keeps only in-frame clonotypes and omits some of them. The V and J calls and the clone size are those of that table, but D and trimming were determined from the DNA. The sample holds tens of thousands of clones; roughly 84% are singletons and the top ten take approximately 9.2%. V is TRBV21-1 and J is TRBJ2-3; the DNA was not compared with TRBD1, the D call given in the table. TRBV21-1 is deemed a pseudogene. The sequence came from a woman in her forties or fifties with acute or convalescent COVID-19. Sequenced: peripheral blood. The CDR3 here is CASSPTGGGGYTQYF. CDR3 bases: TGTGCCAGCAGCCCCACAGGGGGCGGGGGATATACGCAGTATTTT.